This T cell receptor (beta chain) was recorded in a study of CD8+ T cells in alopecia areata. Looking at the study overall: Oral tofacitinib (5 to 10 mg twice daily) was administered to treated patients.

cDNA reverse transcribed from extracted RNA served as the sequencing template. Clones were sequenced by immunoSEQ multiplex PCR, and TCRdb holds only the in-frame ones, with some missing. The repertoire includes some 200,000 clones, 58% of them detected once, and roughly 5.8% sits in the top ten. Points on this clone: Its target is unknown.

Treatment meaning: oral pan-JAK inhibitor, 5-10 mg twice daily. Alopecia areata patients provided lesional scalp punch biopsies and peripheral blood, both collected for the study. Germline CDR1 and CDR2: MGHDK and SYGVNS. V lost 3 bases, J lost 7 bases, and 7 bases lay in between. The CDR3 is 13 residues long. Findings and limits, study-wide: Sequences from scalp samples also cover resident alphabeta T cells of normal skin.

Sequenced material: CD4+ T cells sorted from blood, taken at week 24, from a patient treated with tofacitinib. This clonotype was obtained from a human donor with alopecia areata. This sequence joins TRBV25-1 and TRBJ1-6; D might be TRBD1 (5 bases). DNA of the CDR3: TGTGCCAGCAGTGATTACAGGAATTCACCCCTCCACTTT. This gives the protein CASSDYRNSPLHF.